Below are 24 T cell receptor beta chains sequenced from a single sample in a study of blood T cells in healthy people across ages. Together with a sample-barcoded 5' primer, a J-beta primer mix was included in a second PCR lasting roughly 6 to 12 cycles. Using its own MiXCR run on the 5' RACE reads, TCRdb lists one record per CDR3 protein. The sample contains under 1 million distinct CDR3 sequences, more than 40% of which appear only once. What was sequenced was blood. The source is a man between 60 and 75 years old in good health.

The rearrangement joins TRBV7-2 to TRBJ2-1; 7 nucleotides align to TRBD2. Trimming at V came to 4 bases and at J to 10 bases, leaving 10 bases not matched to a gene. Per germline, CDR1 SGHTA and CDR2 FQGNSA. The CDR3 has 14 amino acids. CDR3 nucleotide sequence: TGTGCCAGCAGCTCCTTAGCGGGCCGAATCGAGCAGTTCTTC. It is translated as CASSSLAGRIEQFF.

The CDR3 DNA is TGTGCCAGCAGGCCAATAGCGGGGGGGGAGACAGATACGCAGTATTTT. It specifies CASRPIAGGETDTQYF. The V call is TRBV6-2 or TRBV6-3, the J call TRBJ2-3; 11 bases align to TRBD2. With V trimmed by 6 bases and J by 3 bases, 8 bases remained unmatched. Germline CDR1 is MNHEY and CDR2 is SVGEGT. The CDR3 contains 16 residues.

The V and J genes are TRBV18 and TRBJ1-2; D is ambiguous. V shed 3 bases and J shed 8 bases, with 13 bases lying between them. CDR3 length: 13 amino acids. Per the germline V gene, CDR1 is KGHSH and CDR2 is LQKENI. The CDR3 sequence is CASSPDGDSGYTF. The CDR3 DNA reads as TGTGCCAGCTCACCGGACGGGGATTCGGGCTACACCTTC.

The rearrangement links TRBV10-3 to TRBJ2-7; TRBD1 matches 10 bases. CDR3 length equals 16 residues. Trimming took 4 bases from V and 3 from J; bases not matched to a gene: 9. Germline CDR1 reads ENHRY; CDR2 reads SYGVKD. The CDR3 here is CAISGVRDRGFYEQYF. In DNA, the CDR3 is TGTGCCATCAGTGGAGTCCGGGACAGGGGATTCTACGAGCAGTACTTC.

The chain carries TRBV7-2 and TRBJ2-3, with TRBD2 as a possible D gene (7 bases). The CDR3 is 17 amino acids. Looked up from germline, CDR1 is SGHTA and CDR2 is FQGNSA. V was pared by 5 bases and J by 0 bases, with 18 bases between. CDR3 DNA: TGTGCCAGCAGCATTAAAGTTGGGGGGGCTAGCACAGATACGCAGTATTTT. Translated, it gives CASSIKVGGASTDTQYF.

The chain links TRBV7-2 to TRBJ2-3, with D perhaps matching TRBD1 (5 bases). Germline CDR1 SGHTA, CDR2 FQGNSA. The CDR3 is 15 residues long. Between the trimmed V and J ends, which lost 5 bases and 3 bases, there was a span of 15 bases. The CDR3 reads CASSRPGRQTDTQYF. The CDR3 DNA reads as TGTGCCAGCAGCCGTCCAGGGCGCCAGACAGATACGCAGTATTTT.

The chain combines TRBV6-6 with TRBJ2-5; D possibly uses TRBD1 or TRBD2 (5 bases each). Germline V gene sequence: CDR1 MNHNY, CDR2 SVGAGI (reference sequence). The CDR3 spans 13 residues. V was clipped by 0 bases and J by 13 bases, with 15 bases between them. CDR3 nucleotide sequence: TGTGCCAGCAGTTACTCCATCGGGACCAAGGGGTACTTC. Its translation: CASSYSIGTKGYF.

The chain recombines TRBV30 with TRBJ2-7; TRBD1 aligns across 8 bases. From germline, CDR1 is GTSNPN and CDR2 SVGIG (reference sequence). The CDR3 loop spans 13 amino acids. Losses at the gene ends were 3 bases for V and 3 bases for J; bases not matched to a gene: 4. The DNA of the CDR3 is TGTGCCTGGAGGATAACAGGGGGCTACGAGCAGTACTTC. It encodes CAWRITGGYEQYF.

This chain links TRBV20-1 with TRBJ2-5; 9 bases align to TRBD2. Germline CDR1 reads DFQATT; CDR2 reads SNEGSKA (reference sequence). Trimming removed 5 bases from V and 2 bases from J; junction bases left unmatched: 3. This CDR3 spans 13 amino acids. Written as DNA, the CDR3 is TGCAGTGCTGCAGCGGGGGGTCAAGAGACCCAGTACTTC. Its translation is CSAAAGGQETQYF.

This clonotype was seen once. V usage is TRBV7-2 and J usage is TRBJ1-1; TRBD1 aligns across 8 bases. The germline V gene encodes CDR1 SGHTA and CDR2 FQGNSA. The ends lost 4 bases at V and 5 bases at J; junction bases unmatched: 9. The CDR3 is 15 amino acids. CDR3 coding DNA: TGTGCCAGCAGCTCCCACCAGGGGGCGAGGACTGAAGCTTTCTTT. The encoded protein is CASSSHQGARTEAFF.

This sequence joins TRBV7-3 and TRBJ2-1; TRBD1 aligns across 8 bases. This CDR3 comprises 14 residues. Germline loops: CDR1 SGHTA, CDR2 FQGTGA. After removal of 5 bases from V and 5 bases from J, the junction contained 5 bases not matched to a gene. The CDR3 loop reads CASSQGQGHNEQFF. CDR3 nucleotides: TGTGCCAGCAGCCAAGGACAGGGACACAATGAGCAGTTCTTC.

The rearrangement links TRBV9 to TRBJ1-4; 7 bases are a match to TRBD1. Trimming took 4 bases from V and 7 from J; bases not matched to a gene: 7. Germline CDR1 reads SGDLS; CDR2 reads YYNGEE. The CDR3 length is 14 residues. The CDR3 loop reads CASSQQGRFEKLFF. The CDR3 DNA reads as TGTGCCAGCAGCCAACAGGGGCGCTTTGAAAAACTGTTTTTT.

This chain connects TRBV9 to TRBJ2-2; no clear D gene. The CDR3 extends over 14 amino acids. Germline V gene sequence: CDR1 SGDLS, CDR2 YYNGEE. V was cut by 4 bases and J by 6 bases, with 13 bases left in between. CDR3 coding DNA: TGTGCCAGCAGCACAACACGAGACCCCGGGGAGCTGTTTTTT. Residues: CASSTTRDPGELFF.

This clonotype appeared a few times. The CDR3 is CASGRTGRANVLTF. For the CDR3, the DNA is TGTGCCAGCGGTCGGACAGGGCGGGCCAACGTCCTGACTTTC. The rearrangement links TRBV6-2 or TRBV6-3 to TRBJ2-6, with 8 bases lining up with TRBD1. Germline lookup yields CDR1 MNHEY and CDR2 SVGEGT. The V gene end was trimmed by 8 bases and the J gene end by 5 bases; junction bases not matched to a gene: 5. The CDR3 covers 14 residues.

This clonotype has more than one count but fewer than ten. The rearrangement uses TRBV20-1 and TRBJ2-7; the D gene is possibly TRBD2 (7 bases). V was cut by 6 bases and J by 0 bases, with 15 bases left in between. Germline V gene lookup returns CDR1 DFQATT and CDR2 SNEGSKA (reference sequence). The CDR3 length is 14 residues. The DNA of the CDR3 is TGCAGTGCCCAGTGGGGGGGGGCCTCCTACGAGCAGTACTTC. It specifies CSAQWGGASYEQYF.

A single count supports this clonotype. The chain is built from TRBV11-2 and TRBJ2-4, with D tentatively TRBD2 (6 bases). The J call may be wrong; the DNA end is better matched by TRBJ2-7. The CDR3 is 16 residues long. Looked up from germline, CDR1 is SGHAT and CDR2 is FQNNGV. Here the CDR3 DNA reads TGTGCCAGCAGCTTAGGGGTAAGCCAGCGGGTAAACGAGCAGTACTTC. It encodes CASSLGVSQRVNEQYF.

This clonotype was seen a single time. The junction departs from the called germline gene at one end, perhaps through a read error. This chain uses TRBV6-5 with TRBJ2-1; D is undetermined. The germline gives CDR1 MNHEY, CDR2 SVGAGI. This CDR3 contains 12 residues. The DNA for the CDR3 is TGTGCCGGCAGTAAACACAACAATGAGCAGTTCTTC. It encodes CAGSKHNNEQFF.

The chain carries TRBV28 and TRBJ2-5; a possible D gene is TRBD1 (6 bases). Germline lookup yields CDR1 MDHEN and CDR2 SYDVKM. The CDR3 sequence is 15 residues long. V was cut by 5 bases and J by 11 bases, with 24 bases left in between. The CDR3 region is CASSPGQFRPSRQYF. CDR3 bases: TGTGCCAGCAGTCCCGGACAGTTTCGCCCGAGTCGGCAGTACTTC. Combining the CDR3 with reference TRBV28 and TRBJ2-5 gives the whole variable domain DVKVTQSSRYLVKRTGEKVFLECVQDMDHENMFWYRQDPGLGLRLIYFSYDVKMKEKGDIPEGYSVSREKKERFSLILESASTNQTSMYLCASSPGQFRPSRQYFGPGTRLLVL.

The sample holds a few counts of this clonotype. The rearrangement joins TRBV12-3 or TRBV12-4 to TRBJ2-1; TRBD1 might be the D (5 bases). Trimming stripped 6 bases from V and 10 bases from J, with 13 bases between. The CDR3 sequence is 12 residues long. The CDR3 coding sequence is TGTGCCAGCAGCGATGGGGCGTCCGAGCAGTTCTTC. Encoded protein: CASSDGASEQFF.

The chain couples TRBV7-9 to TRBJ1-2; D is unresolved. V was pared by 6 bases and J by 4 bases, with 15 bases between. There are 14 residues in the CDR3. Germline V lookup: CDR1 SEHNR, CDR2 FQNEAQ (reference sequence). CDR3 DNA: TGTGCCAGCAGTCCCGGGGTCAGACCCTATGGCTACACCTTC. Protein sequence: CASSPGVRPYGYTF.

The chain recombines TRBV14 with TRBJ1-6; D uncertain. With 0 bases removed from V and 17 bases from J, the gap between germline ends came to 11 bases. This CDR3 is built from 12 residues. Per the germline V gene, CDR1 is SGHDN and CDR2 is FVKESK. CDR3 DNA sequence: TGTGCCAGCAGCCAAGATTCAAGAGCCGTCCACTTT. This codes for CASSQDSRAVHF.

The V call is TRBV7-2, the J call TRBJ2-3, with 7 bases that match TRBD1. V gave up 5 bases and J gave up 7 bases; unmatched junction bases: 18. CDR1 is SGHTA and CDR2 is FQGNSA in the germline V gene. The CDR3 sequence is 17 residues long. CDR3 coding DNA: TGTGCCAGCAGCCAAAATCGGGGACAGACGAAACACTATACGCAGTATTTT. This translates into CASSQNRGQTKHYTQYF.

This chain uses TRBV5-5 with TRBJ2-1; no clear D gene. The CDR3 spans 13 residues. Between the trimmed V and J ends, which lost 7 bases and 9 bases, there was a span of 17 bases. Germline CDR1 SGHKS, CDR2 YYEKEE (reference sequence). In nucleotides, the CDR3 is TGTGCCAGCTTCGGAGAGCCCCAGAGTGAGCAGTTCTTC. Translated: CASFGEPQSEQFF. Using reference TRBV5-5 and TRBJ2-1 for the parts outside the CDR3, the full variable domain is DAGVTQSPTHLIKTRGQQVTLRCSPISGHKSVSWYQQVLGQGPQFIFQYYEKEERGRGNFPDRFSARQFPNYSSELNVNALLLGDSALYLCASFGEPQSEQFFGPGTRLTVL.

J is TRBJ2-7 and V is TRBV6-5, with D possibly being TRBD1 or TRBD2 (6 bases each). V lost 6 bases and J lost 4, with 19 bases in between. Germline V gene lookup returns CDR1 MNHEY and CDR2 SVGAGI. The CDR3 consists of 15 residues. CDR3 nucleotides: TGTGCCAGCAGCTCGGGGGCCCTTGCCCCTTACGAGCAGTACTTC. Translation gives CASSSGALAPYEQYF.